This T cell receptor beta chain was sequenced for a study of cytomegalovirus exposure and HLA in healthy donors. The PCR ran on 60 Vbeta and 13 Jbeta primers. The assay was immunoSEQ multiplex PCR, and TCRdb's table has in-frame clones only and misses some. The sample holds under 200,000 clones. The TCR sequence derives from a man aged 25-40 years in good health and CMV-seronegative. Sequencing was done on a sample of PBMCs.

CDR3 nucleotide sequence: TGTGCCAGCAGCCCCGGGGGGCGTGCGGGTGAAGCTTTCTTT. Residues: CASSPGGRAGEAFF. The chain uses TRBV11-3 and TRBJ1-1; the D gene is possibly TRBD1 (6 bases). CDR3 length equals 14 residues. V was clipped by 5 bases and J by 7 bases, with 17 bases between them. Per the germline V gene, CDR1 is SGHNT and CDR2 is YENEEA.